This T cell receptor beta chain was obtained from a study of molecular identifiers for immune sequencing clone quantification. The authors built bulk TCR libraries by previously described methods with listed TCR primers. From the PCR reads, TCRdb called clonotypes with MiXCR, one entry per CDR3 protein. This table holds 62,000 or so distinct CDR3 sequences, around a sixth found once. Whole-study results and caveats: Clones with over 20 RNA copies captured over 98% of effector molecules but under 1% of naive ones. Sizes of highly expanded clones could be underestimated through identical TCRs sharing a barcode. Jurkat TCR RNA spiked in from one cell (amid roughly 970,000 naive cells) was reportedly detectable.

This clonotype was seen ten or more times. The antigen remains unidentified. Trimming removed 5 bases at V and 0 bases at J, with 9 bases between. The germline V gene has CDR1 SEHNR and CDR2 FQNEAQ (reference sequence). The CDR3 is 14 amino acids. J is TRBJ2-3 and V is TRBV7-9; no firm D call. This TCR came from a human donor in good health. Some libraries in this study had Jurkat cell RNA spiked in. What was sequenced was naive CD8+ T cells from blood, with Jurkat cell RNA spiked in. The subset denotes: FACS-sorted CD8+CD4-CCR7+CD45RA+ naive T cells. The DNA for the CDR3 is TGTGCCAGCAGCCTTTCGGCCAGCACAGATACGCAGTATTTT. Translated, it gives CASSLSASTDTQYF.